A single sample is the source of the 20 T cell receptor beta chains below, sequenced in a study of blood T cell repertoires in COVID-19. Using immunoSEQ multiplex PCR, the repertoire was profiled, and TCRdb retains in-frame clones only, with some absent. This sample has some 300,000 clones; more than 85% occur once, and the top ten carry over 1%. Sequencing was performed on peripheral blood. These TCRs come from a man aged 70 or older with acute or convalescent COVID-19.

This chain links TRBV9 with TRBJ2-3; 9 bases line up with TRBD2. Germline V gene lookup returns CDR1 SGDLS and CDR2 YYNGEE. V lost 6 bases, J lost 4 bases, and 9 bases stayed unmatched. This CDR3 region has 15 residues. This CDR3 reads CASTPSGGGADTQYF. Written as DNA, the CDR3 is TGTGCCAGCACCCCATCGGGCGGGGGGGCAGATACGCAGTATTTT.

This chain links TRBV20-1 with TRBJ2-5; 8 nucleotides line up with TRBD1. Trimming took 6 bases from V and 4 from J; bases not matched to a gene: 1. Germline loops: CDR1 DFQATT, CDR2 SNEGSKA (reference sequence). The CDR3 length is 11 residues. In nucleotides, the CDR3 is TGCAGTGCCGGGACAGGAGAGACCCAGTACTTC. It is translated as CSAGTGETQYF.

The chain recombines TRBV10-3 with TRBJ2-7; 7 nucleotides agree with TRBD2. The CDR3 contains 14 residues. The germline CDR1 and CDR2 sequences are ENHRY and SYGVKD. Trimming at V came to 2 bases and at J to 4 bases, leaving 5 bases not matched to a gene. CDR3 nucleotides: TGTGCCATCAGTGAGATCAGCGGGAAATACGAGCAGTACTTC. It yields the protein CAISEISGKYEQYF.

The V call is TRBV6-5, the J call TRBJ2-5; tentative D call: TRBD1 (5 bases). V was trimmed by 3 bases and J by 7 bases, leaving 12 bases between them. In germline, CDR1 is MNHEY, CDR2 SVGAGI. The CDR3 is 13 amino acids. CDR3 DNA sequence: TGTGCCAGCAGTTATTTGGAAGGGGCGACCCAGTACTTC. It is translated as CASSYLEGATQYF.

The CDR3 spells CASSPTDRGLSASSNQPQHF. CDR3 nucleotide sequence: TGCGCCAGCAGTCCAACGGACAGGGGGCTGTCGGCATCTAGCAATCAGCCCCAGCATTTT. The rearrangement uses TRBV23-1 and TRBJ1-5, with 11 bases matching TRBD1. TRBV23-1 is filed as an ORF, its function uncertain. The CDR3 covers 20 residues. The ends lost 4 bases at V and 0 bases at J; junction bases unmatched: 14.

This chain joins TRBV29-1 and TRBJ2-5; the D gene is possibly TRBD1 (6 bases). This CDR3 spans 15 amino acids. With 0 bases removed from V and 1 base from J, the gap between germline ends came to 12 bases. The V gene's germline CDR1 is SQVTM and CDR2 ANQGSEA. CDR3 loop: CSVEERQGSQETQYF. CDR3 sequence (DNA): TGCAGCGTTGAAGAGAGGCAGGGGTCCCAAGAGACCCAGTACTTC.

The chain joins TRBV15 to TRBJ2-5; 8 bases are shared with TRBD2. CDR1 LNHNV and CDR2 YYDKDF come from the germline V gene (reference sequence). V was clipped by 0 bases and J by 5 bases; unmatched bases: 5. CDR3 length: 15 amino acids. The CDR3 protein is CATSRDKAGVETQYF. The CDR3 coding sequence is TGTGCCACCAGCAGAGATAAAGCGGGAGTGGAGACCCAGTACTTC.

V usage is TRBV18 and J usage is TRBJ1-1, with 9 positions matching TRBD1. This CDR3 comprises 16 residues. Germline V gene lookup returns CDR1 KGHSH and CDR2 LQKENI. Trimming took 4 bases from V and 0 from J; bases not matched to a gene: 6. The chain's CDR3 is CASSRDRGNMNTEAFF. The CDR3 bases are TGTGCCAGCTCACGCGACAGGGGGAATATGAACACTGAAGCTTTCTTT.

The V call is TRBV4-2, the J call TRBJ1-1, with unresolved D. Trimming left V 1 base short and J 7 bases short, with 7 bases between. The CDR3 contains 12 residues. Germline CDR1 LGHNA, CDR2 YNFKEQ. CDR3 amino acids: CASSQAEGEAFF. In nucleotides, the CDR3 is TGTGCCAGCAGCCAAGCGGAGGGTGAAGCTTTCTTT.

V usage is TRBV29-1 and J usage is TRBJ2-7; the match to TRBD2 covers 7 bases. The CDR3 runs to 12 residues. V gave up 6 bases and J gave up 4 bases; unmatched junction bases: 6. The germline gives CDR1 SQVTM, CDR2 ANQGSEA. The CDR3 DNA reads TGCAGCGTGCGGACTAGGGTTTACGAGCAGTACTTC. This encodes CSVRTRVYEQYF.

The chain carries TRBV7-8 and TRBJ2-7, with 10 bases identical to TRBD2. CDR1 is SGHVS and CDR2 is FQNEAQ in the germline V gene. This CDR3 is 15 amino acids long. Germline trimming cut 5 bases from V and 2 bases from J; bases unmatched to any gene: 6. CDR3 protein: CASSPRTSGTYEQYF. The CDR3 DNA reads TGTGCCAGCAGCCCCAGGACTAGCGGTACCTACGAGCAGTACTTC.

V is TRBV28 and J is TRBJ2-5; TRBD2 might be the D (5 bases). CDR1 MDHEN and CDR2 SYDVKM come from the germline V gene. CDR3 size: 14 residues. The ends were cut back, 2 bases at V and 5 bases at J, with 12 bases in the middle. The CDR3 protein is CASSLVSVAETQYF. For the CDR3, the DNA is TGTGCCAGCAGTTTAGTTAGCGTGGCCGAGACCCAGTACTTC.

The V gene is TRBV2, the J gene TRBJ2-3; D may be TRBD2 (5 bases). The length of the CDR3 is 16 residues. In germline, CDR1 is SNHLY, CDR2 FYNNEI. V gave up 6 bases and J gave up 6 bases, with 22 bases separating them. In nucleotides, the CDR3 is TGTGCCAGCAGCCCCTCCCTAACTAGGGTATCGGATACGCAGTATTTT. This encodes CASSPSLTRVSDTQYF.

The rearrangement joins TRBV28 to TRBJ2-1, with 10 bases identical to TRBD2. CDR1 and CDR2 from the germline V gene are MDHEN and SYDVKM. The length of the CDR3 is 15 residues. Trimming at V came to 5 bases and at J to 4 bases, leaving 5 bases not matched to a gene. CDR3 sequence: CASSLAGAQYNEQFF. The CDR3 DNA reads as TGTGCCAGCAGTCTAGCGGGGGCCCAATACAATGAGCAGTTCTTC.

This chain joins TRBV14 and TRBJ2-3; D unresolved. This CDR3 region has 17 residues. V was pared by 1 base and J by 6 bases, with 20 bases between. Per germline, CDR1 SGHDN and CDR2 FVKESK. Written as DNA, the CDR3 is TGTGCCAGCAGCCAAGTAGCTCTGACGGCGAGCCCGGATACGCAGTATTTT. It encodes CASSQVALTASPDTQYF.

The J gene is TRBJ2-1, the V gene TRBV9; 11 bases are shared with TRBD2. Unmatched junction bases numbered 8, after V lost 1 base and J lost 8 bases. Germline V gene lookup returns CDR1 SGDLS and CDR2 YYNGEE. This CDR3 contains 16 residues. The CDR3 coding sequence is TGTGCCAGCAGCGTAACAGGGACTAGCGGCGTGCATGAGCAGTTCTTC. Its translation is CASSVTGTSGVHEQFF.

The rearrangement links TRBV5-4 to TRBJ2-1; 9 bases are shared with TRBD2. The CDR3 has 16 residues. Trimming took 3 bases from V and 7 from J; bases not matched to a gene: 11. The V gene's germline CDR1 is SGHNT and CDR2 YYREEE (reference sequence). This CDR3 reads CASSSHSGSLGNEQFF. Here the CDR3 DNA reads TGTGCCAGCAGCTCTCATAGCGGGAGCCTGGGGAATGAGCAGTTCTTC.

This clone showed up just once. V usage is TRBV3-1 (or the pseudogene TRBV3-2) and J usage is TRBJ1-4, with 8 bases identical to TRBD1. The V gene end was trimmed by 6 bases and the J gene end by 0 bases; junction bases not matched to a gene: 3. Germline CDR1 reads LGHDT; CDR2 reads YNNKEL (reference sequence). The CDR3 spans 15 residues. CDR3 residues: CASRAQGATNEKLFF. For the CDR3, the DNA is TGTGCCAGCAGAGCACAGGGGGCAACTAATGAAAAACTGTTTTTT.

The chain links TRBV28 to TRBJ2-7; TRBD1 matches 7 bases. The length of the CDR3 is 14 residues. Germline assignment: CDR1 MDHEN and CDR2 SYDVKM. The trim removed 1 base at V and 4 bases at J, leaving 4 bases unmatched. The CDR3: CASSLSTGEYEQYF. CDR3 nucleotides: TGTGCCAGCAGTTTATCCACAGGGGAGTACGAGCAGTACTTC.

V usage is TRBV7-8 and J usage is TRBJ2-1, with D perhaps matching TRBD2 (6 bases). Per the germline V gene, CDR1 is SGHVS and CDR2 is FQNEAQ. The CDR3 runs 14 residues. The ends were cut back, 5 bases at V and 4 bases at J, with 12 bases in the middle. This CDR3 is CASSVRGAYNEQFF. The CDR3 DNA follows: TGTGCCAGCAGCGTGCGCGGGGCATACAATGAGCAGTTCTTC. The entire variable domain, with the rest obtained from reference TRBV7-8 and TRBJ2-1, is as follows: GAGVSQSPRYKVAKRGQDVALRCDPISGHVSLFWYQQALGQGPEFLTYFQNEAQLDKSGLPSDRFFAERPEGSVSTLKIQRTQQEDSAVYLCASSVRGAYNEQFFGPGTRLTVL.